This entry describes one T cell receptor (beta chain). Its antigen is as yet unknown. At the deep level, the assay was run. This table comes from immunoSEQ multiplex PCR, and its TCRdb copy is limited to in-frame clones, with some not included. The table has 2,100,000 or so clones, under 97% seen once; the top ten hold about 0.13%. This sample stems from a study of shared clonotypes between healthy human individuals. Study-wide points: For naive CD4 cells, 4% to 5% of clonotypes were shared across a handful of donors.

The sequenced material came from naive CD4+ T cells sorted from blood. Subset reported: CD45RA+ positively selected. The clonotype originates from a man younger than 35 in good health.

The CDR3 DNA follows: TGTGCCTGGAGTGTACAAGCGGGGGTACAAGAGACCCAGTACTTC. Residues: CAWSVQAGVQETQYF. The rearrangement joins TRBV30 to TRBJ2-5, with 8 bases fitting TRBD2. Trimming at V came to 0 bases and at J to 2 bases, leaving 5 bases not matched to a gene. CDR1 and CDR2 (germline): GTSNPN, SVGIG (reference sequence). This CDR3 has 15 residues.